This T cell receptor (beta chain) is drawn from a study of blood T cell repertoires in COVID-19. At the level of the study: Material from acute and convalescent COVID-19 was sourced from the United States, Italy and Spain. T cells, B-cell-depleted T cells, or PBMCs provided the cDNA or gDNA that served as material.

Methods used by the authors: Cell counts per sample came from amplifying reference gene primers. The table came from immunoSEQ multiplex PCR; TCRdb's copy has only in-frame clones and leaves some out. V, J and clone size derive from that table, while D and trimming were established from the DNA sequence. The sample consists of more than 60,000 clones, about nine tenths of them appearing once. The sequenced sample was peripheral blood. The sequence was collected from a woman of 80 years or more with active or convalescent COVID-19.

The chain's CDR3 is CASSYTGFLSGNTIYF. The CDR3 DNA is TGTGCCAGCAGTTACACGGGATTTCTTTCTGGAAACACCATATATTTT. The rearrangement links TRBV6-2 or TRBV6-3 to TRBJ1-3; unclear D gene. This CDR3 is built from 16 residues. V lost 2 bases to trimming and J lost 1 base, with 12 bases between them. Germline CDR1 is MNHEY and CDR2 is SVGEGT.